The 17 T cell receptor beta chains below were found in one sample sequenced in a study of blood T cells in healthy people across ages. A sample-barcoded 5' primer and a J-beta primer mix were used in a second PCR of roughly 6 to 11 cycles. TCRdb called the 5' RACE reads again in MiXCR, with one record for every CDR3 protein. The data hold more than 900,000 distinct CDR3 sequences, with about 27% observed a single time. The data were also submitted as part of a second study, on T cells of mothers and their children.

The specimen was blood. All receptors derive from a woman aged 40 to 50 in good health.

A word on this clonotype: An end of the junction does not agree with germline; a read error may underlie this. The chain is built from TRBV7-6 and TRBJ2-1; the D gene is possibly TRBD2 (5 bases). Germline values: CDR1 SGHVS, CDR2 FNYEAQ. This CDR3 region has 12 residues. The CDR3 DNA sequence: TGTGTCAGCAGCTTATCGGAGGAGACCCAGTTCTTC. Translated: CVSSLSEETQFF. Full variable domain (outside the CDR3, taken from reference TRBV7-6 and TRBJ2-1): GAGVSQSPRYKVTKRGQDVALRCDPISGHVSLYWYRQALGQGPEFLTYFNYEAQQDKSGLPNDRFSAERPEGSISTLTIQRTEQRDSAMYRCVSSLSEETQFFGPGTRLTVL.

A word on this clonotype: This may be a read error: a much more frequent sequence differs by one nucleotide. This chain uses TRBV7-6 with TRBJ2-7; 9 positions match TRBD1. V was pared by 1 base and J by 6 bases, with 10 bases of the junction left unmatched. Per germline, CDR1 SGHVS and CDR2 FNYEAQ. This CDR3 is built from 16 residues. CDR3 DNA sequence: TGTGCCAGCAGCTTAGGTGTTGCCGGACAGGGGAGCGAGCAGTACTTC. Residues: CASSLGVAGQGSEQYF.

This clonotype was observed a handful of times. A junction boundary mismatches the germline segment, possibly from a read error. This CDR3 reads CASSQDRNPPQHF. DNA of the CDR3: TGCGCCAGCAGCCAAGATCGGAATCCGCCCCAGCATTTT. The V call is TRBV4-3, the J call TRBJ1-5; D call uncertain. This CDR3 spans 13 amino acids. CDR1 and CDR2 (germline): LGHNA, YSLEER.

With respect to this clonotype: A read error may be the cause here, since a much bigger clone is one base away. Without the conserved terminal phenylalanine or tryptophan, this CDR3 likely stems from a read error. The chain links TRBV20-1 to TRBJ2-3; no clear D gene. V was pared by 3 bases and J by 6 bases, with 4 bases between. This CDR3 is built from 10 residues. Germline V gene lookup returns CDR1 DFQATT and CDR2 SNEGSKA (reference sequence). Here the CDR3 DNA reads TGCAGTGCTAGGGAGGATACGCAGTATGTT. Translating it yields CSAREDTQYV.

With respect to this clonotype: A read error is likely, as this CDR3 ends without the conserved phenylalanine or tryptophan. The rearrangement joins TRBV7-8 to TRBJ2-7; 11 positions agree with TRBD1. The CDR3 is made up of 18 amino acids. V was pared by 0 bases and J by 2 bases, with 9 bases of the junction left unmatched. Germline V lookup: CDR1 SGHVS, CDR2 FQNEAQ. CDR3 residues: CASSLAKTGQGAPYEQYS. The CDR3 region has the DNA TGTGCCAGCAGCTTAGCCAAGACTGGACAGGGGGCCCCCTACGAGCAGTACTCC.

The chain joins TRBV5-1 to TRBJ2-5; 7 nucleotides line up with TRBD2. J lost 2 bases, V lost 4 bases, and 5 bases had no gene match. This CDR3 is 14 amino acids long. The germline V gene encodes CDR1 SGHRS and CDR2 YFSETQ. This CDR3 is CASSPLAQQETQYF. CDR3 sequence (DNA): TGCGCCAGCAGCCCACTAGCGCAGCAAGAGACCCAGTACTTC.

This clonotype was seen repeatedly, ten times or more. J is TRBJ1-2 and V is TRBV7-2; 7 bases line up with TRBD1. CDR1 and CDR2 (germline): SGHTA, FQGNSA. V lost 5 bases to trimming and J lost 5 bases; unmatched junction nucleotides: 8. The length of the CDR3 is 14 residues. The CDR3 coding sequence is TGTGCCAGCAGCCCGACAGGGTCGATATATGGCTACACCTTC. It is translated as CASSPTGSIYGYTF.

This chain joins TRBV4-3 and TRBJ1-1; unclear D gene. Between the trimmed V and J ends, which lost 0 bases and 1 base, there was a span of 9 bases. The CDR3 has 15 residues. The V gene's germline CDR1 is LGHNA and CDR2 YSLEER. The CDR3 DNA reads as TGCGCCAGCAGCCAAGATCGGGATGGGAACACTGAAGCTTTCTTT. Translation: CASSQDRDGNTEAFF.

This rearrangement joins TRBV10-3 to TRBJ2-3; D call uncertain. Germline loops: CDR1 ENHRY, CDR2 SYGVKD. This CDR3 has 12 residues. V was clipped by 8 bases and J by 1 base, with 7 bases between them. The CDR3 bases are TGTGCCATCGGCTTCGGCACAGATACGCAGTATTTT. It encodes CAIGFGTDTQYF.

This sequence joins TRBV12-3 or TRBV12-4 and TRBJ1-5; a possible D gene is TRBD1 (6 bases). Between the trimmed V and J ends, which lost 8 bases and 6 bases, there was a span of 20 bases. This CDR3 has 15 amino acids. CDR3 bases: TGTGCCAGCTCTCAAAGGGGGAGGGTAGGTCAGCCCCAGCATTTT. It codes for CASSQRGRVGQPQHF.

This clonotype was observed at least ten times. This chain links TRBV6-5 with TRBJ1-3; D unresolved. V lost 6 bases to trimming and J lost 0 bases, with 9 bases between them. The CDR3 contains 14 residues. Germline V gene sequence: CDR1 MNHEY, CDR2 SVGAGI. The CDR3 reads CASSPGNSGNTIYF. The DNA of the CDR3 is TGTGCCAGCAGCCCTGGGAACTCTGGAAACACCATATATTTT.

The CDR3 nucleotides read TGCGCCAGCAGCCAAGTGTTCTCTGAAGCTTTCTTT. Translation gives CASSQVFSEAFF. The chain uses TRBV4-1 and TRBJ1-1; no definite D call. Germline V gene data show CDR1 as MGHRA and CDR2 as YSYEKL. V was shortened by 1 base and J by 6 bases, with 6 bases between the two germline ends. The length of the CDR3 is 12 residues.

This clonotype was detected ten times or more. The chain combines TRBV27 with TRBJ2-7; 7 bases match TRBD1. Germline CDR1 reads MNHEY; CDR2 reads SMNVEV (reference sequence). V gave up 6 bases and J gave up 4 bases; unmatched junction bases: 9. The CDR3 covers 14 residues. CDR3 residues: CASSHTGEGYEQYF. The DNA of the CDR3 is TGTGCCAGCAGCCACACAGGGGAAGGATACGAGCAGTACTTC.

This clonotype was detected only a few times. V gene TRBV7-2 combines with J gene TRBJ2-5; TRBD2 agrees at 11 bases. The CDR3 consists of 19 residues. The V segment lost 3 bases and the J segment 2 bases; nucleotides outside the gene matches: 14. The germline gives CDR1 SGHTA, CDR2 FQGNSA. Written as DNA, the CDR3 is TGTGCCAGCAGCTTCTCGGCTAGCGGGGGGCTTATAAATCAAGAGACCCAGTACTTC. As protein: CASSFSASGGLINQETQYF.

V gene TRBV7-2 combines with J gene TRBJ2-3, with TRBD2 matching 9 bases. The germline gives CDR1 SGHTA, CDR2 FQGNSA. J was trimmed by 4 bases and V by 5 bases; bases with no gene match: 7. The CDR3 has 15 amino acids. CDR3 sequence: CASSPWTSAADTQYF. The CDR3 nucleotides read TGTGCCAGCAGCCCGTGGACTAGCGCCGCAGATACGCAGTATTTT.

This clonotype occurred a few times. The rearrangement joins TRBV4-1 to TRBJ2-5; no clear D. The V gene's germline CDR1 is MGHRA and CDR2 YSYEKL. The CDR3 has 15 amino acids. Trimming pared 1 base from V and 2 bases from J, leaving 11 bases between. The CDR3 loop reads CASSQGSESQETQYF. The CDR3 DNA is TGCGCCAGCAGCCAAGGGTCTGAGTCTCAAGAGACCCAGTACTTC.

V gene TRBV28 combines with J gene TRBJ1-3; tentative D call: TRBD1 (5 bases). Germline V gene lookup returns CDR1 MDHEN and CDR2 SYDVKM. The CDR3 is 14 amino acids. The V end was cut by 1 base, the J end by 3 bases, with 7 bases between. For the CDR3, the DNA is TGTGCCAGCAGTTTATCACAGGTTGGAAACACCATATATTTT. This codes for CASSLSQVGNTIYF.